This TCR beta chain emerged from a study of vaccination and CD4 T cells after COVID-19. At the level of the study: Convalescent donors: six male, four female; seven Caucasian, two Asian, one multiracial, two Hispanic. Stimulation of the cells used overlapping spike peptide pools from SARS-CoV-2 and from the common cold coronaviruses HCoV-NL63, HCoV-OC43 and HCoV-229E.

Once obtained from cultured CD4+ T cells, the DNA was sequenced using the Oncomine TCR Beta short-read assay. TCRdb fed the PCR reads into MiXCR, producing one record per CDR3 protein. The table includes approximately 12,000 distinct CDR3 sequences, about two thirds detected once. V was cut by 0 bases and J by 0 bases, with 10 bases left in between. The CDR3 covers 16 residues. Germline V lookup: CDR1 SGHRS, CDR2 YFSETQ. Treatment defined: approximately nine-day PBMC culture with coronavirus spike peptide pools or control peptides (ViraFEST assay). A remark on this clonotype: What it recognizes is unknown.

The receptor comes from a human donor who had recovered from COVID-19. The chain is built from TRBV5-1 and TRBJ2-1; tentatively, D is TRBD2 (5 bases). Source: CD4+ T cells from blood, cultured in vitro, taken before SARS-CoV-2 vaccination. The CDR3 sequence: CASSLASGGSYNEQFF. DNA of the CDR3: TGCGCCAGCAGCTTGGCCAGCGGTGGCTCCTACAATGAGCAGTTCTTC.